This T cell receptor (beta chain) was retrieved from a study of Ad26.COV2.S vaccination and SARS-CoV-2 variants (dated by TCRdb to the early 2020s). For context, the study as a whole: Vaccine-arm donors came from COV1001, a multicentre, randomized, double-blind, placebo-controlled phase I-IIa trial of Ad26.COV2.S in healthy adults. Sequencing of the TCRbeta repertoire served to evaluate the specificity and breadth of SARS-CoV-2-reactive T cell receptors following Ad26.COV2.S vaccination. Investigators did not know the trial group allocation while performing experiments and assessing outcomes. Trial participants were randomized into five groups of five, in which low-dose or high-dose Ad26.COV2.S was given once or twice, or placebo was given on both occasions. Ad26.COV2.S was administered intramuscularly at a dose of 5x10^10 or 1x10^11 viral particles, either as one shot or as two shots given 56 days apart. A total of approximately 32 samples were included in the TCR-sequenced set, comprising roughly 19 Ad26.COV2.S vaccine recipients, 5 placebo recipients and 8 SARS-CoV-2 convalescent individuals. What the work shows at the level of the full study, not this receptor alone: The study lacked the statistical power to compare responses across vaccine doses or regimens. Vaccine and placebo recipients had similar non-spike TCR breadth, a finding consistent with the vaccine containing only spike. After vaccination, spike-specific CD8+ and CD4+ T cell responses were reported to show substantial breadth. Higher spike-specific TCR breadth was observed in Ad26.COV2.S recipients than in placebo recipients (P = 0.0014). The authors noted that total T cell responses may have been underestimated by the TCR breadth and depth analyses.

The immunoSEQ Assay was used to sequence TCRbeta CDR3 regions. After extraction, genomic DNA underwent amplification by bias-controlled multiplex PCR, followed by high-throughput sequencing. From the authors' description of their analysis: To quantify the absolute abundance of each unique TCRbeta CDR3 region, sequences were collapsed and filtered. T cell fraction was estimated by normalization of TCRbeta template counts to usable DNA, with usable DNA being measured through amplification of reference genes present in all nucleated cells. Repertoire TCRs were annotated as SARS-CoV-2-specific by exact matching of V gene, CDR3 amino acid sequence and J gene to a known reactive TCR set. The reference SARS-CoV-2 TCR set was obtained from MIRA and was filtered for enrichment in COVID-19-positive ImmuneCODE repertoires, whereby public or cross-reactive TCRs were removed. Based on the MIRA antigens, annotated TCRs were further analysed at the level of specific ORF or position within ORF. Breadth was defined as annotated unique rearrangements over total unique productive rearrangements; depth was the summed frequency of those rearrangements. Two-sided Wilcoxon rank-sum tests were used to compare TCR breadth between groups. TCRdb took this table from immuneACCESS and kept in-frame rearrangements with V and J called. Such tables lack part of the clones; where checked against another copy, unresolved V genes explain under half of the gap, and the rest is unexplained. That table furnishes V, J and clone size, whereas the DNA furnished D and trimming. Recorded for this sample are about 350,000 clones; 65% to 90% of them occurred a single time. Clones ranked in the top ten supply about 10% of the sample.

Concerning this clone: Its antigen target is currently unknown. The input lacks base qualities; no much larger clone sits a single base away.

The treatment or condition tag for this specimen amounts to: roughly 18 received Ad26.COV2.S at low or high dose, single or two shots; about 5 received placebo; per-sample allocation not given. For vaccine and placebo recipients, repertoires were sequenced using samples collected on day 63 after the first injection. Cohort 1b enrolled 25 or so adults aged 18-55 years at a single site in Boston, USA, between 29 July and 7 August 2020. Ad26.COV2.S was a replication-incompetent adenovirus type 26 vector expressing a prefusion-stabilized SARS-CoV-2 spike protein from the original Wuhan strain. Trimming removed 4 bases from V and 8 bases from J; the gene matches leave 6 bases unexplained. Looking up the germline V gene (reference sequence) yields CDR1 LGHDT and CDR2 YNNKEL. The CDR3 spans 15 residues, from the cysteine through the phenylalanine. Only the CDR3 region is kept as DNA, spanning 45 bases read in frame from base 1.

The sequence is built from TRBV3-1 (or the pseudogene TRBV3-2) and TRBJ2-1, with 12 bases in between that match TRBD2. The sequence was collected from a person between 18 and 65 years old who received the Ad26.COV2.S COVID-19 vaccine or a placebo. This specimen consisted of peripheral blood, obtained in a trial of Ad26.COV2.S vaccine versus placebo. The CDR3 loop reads CASSPTSGGEYEQFF. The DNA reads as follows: TGTGCCAGCAGCCCGACTAGCGGGGGAGAGTATGAGCAGTTCTTC.